This T cell receptor beta chain is from a study of blood T cell repertoires in COVID-19. Study summary: Spain, Italy and the United States supplied samples that represented acute and convalescent COVID-19. T cells, B-cell-depleted T cells, or PBMCs provided the cDNA or gDNA that served as material.

Original processing notes: Amplification of reference gene primers was used by the study to estimate nucleated cell counts. Sequencing used immunoSEQ multiplex PCR; TCRdb keeps in-frame clones, though not all of them. V and J calls and clone size follow that table, whereas D and trimming were derived from the DNA. The sample has tens of thousands of clones; approximately 85% are singletons. The CDR3 is 15 residues long. V lost 4 bases and J lost 2; bases outside the gene matches: 4. CDR1 and CDR2 (germline): SNHLY, FYNNEI. The chain employs TRBV2 and TRBJ1-4; 7 bases line up with TRBD1. Sequencing was carried out using peripheral blood. This clonotype originated in a human donor in a cohort sampled during active COVID-19. The CDR3 loop is CASSVEGATNEKLFF. CDR3 DNA sequence: TGTGCCAGCAGTGTAGAGGGGGCGACTAATGAAAAACTGTTTTTT. Supplemented by reference TRBV2 and TRBJ1-4, the full variable domain reads EPEVTQTPSHQVTQMGQEVILRCVPISNHLYFYWYRQILGQKVEFLVSFYNNEISEKSEIFDDQFSVERPDGSNFTLKIRSTKLEDSAMYFCASSVEGATNEKLFFGSGTQLSVL.